This T cell receptor beta chain was found in a study of blood T cell repertoires in COVID-19. All enrollees were about 18 to 95 years old and from 20 to 30 US areas. Among Cohort 3 donors, those recovered had two negative PCRs, clearance, or symptom resolution. Per the original data handling: It was from reference gene primer amplification that nucleated cell counts were estimated. Method: immunoSEQ multiplex PCR; TCRdb's copy keeps in-frame clones and lacks some. The D gene and trimming were derived from the DNA, and the V and J assignments and clone size from that table. This table holds 150,000 or so clones, more than 80% found once. Trimming removed 0 bases at V and 4 bases at J, with 14 bases between. Germline lookup yields CDR1 SGHTA and CDR2 FQGNSA. CDR3 size: 16 residues.

This TCR was recovered from a man between 45 and 60 years old who had recovered from COVID-19. The chain joins TRBV7-2 to TRBJ2-3; D is possibly TRBD1 (5 bases). What was sequenced was PBMCs or T cells enriched from blood (not recorded which). Here the CDR3 DNA reads TGTGCCAGCAGCTTAGCGGCAGGGTTAATCCCAGATACGCAGTATTTT. This codes for CASSLAAGLIPDTQYF.